The 21 T cell receptor beta chains given below trace back to one sample, sequenced in a study of shared clonotypes between healthy human individuals. Method: immunoSEQ multiplex PCR; TCRdb's copy keeps in-frame clones and lacks some. The top ten clones hold roughly 1.8% of a sample with 600,000 to 750,000 clones, approximately 72% of them seen once. Sample: memory CD4+ T cells sorted from blood. Subset described: CD45RA-negative fraction. The receptors shown here come from a woman aged 30 to 39 in good health.

The genes are TRBV2 and TRBJ1-5; no definite D call. The CDR3 extends over 15 amino acids. Per the germline V gene, CDR1 is SNHLY and CDR2 is FYNNEI. V gave up 0 bases and J gave up 7 bases, with 13 bases separating them. The CDR3, as DNA: TGTGCCAGCAGTGAAGCCCGGACCGTAGGGCAGCCCCAGCATTTT. This translates into CASSEARTVGQPQHF.

This clone has a handful of counts. This chain uses TRBV5-1 with TRBJ2-7; 8 bases are shared with TRBD2. The germline CDR1 and CDR2 sequences are SGHRS and YFSETQ. This CDR3 spans 15 amino acids. Germline trimming cut 6 bases from V and 1 base from J; bases unmatched to any gene: 9. As DNA, the CDR3 is TGCGCCAGCACCCCCAGCACTAGCGGATCCTACGAGCAGTACTTC. Encoded protein: CASTPSTSGSYEQYF.

The CDR3 loop reads CASSFMSGQGMYEQYF. Written as DNA, the CDR3 is TGCGCCAGCAGCTTCATGTCGGGACAGGGTATGTACGAGCAGTACTTC. The rearrangement links TRBV5-1 to TRBJ2-7; 9 bases map to TRBD1. CDR1 is SGHRS and CDR2 is YFSETQ in the germline V gene. The CDR3 is 16 amino acids. The V segment lost 2 bases and the J segment 4 bases; nucleotides outside the gene matches: 10.

In its sample, this clone was seen many times. V gene TRBV4-2 combines with J gene TRBJ2-2; no reliable D call. Trimming pared 0 bases from V and 2 bases from J, leaving 10 bases between. The CDR3 extends over 16 amino acids. The V gene's germline CDR1 is LGHNA and CDR2 YNFKEQ. CDR3 sequence: CASSQDYTANTGELFF. CDR3 nucleotide sequence: TGTGCCAGCAGCCAAGACTACACCGCAAACACCGGGGAGCTGTTTTTT.

The chain combines TRBV5-4 with TRBJ2-7, with 9 bases aligning to TRBD2. After removal of 4 bases from V and 5 bases from J, the junction contained 10 bases not matched to a gene. The CDR3 length is 15 residues. CDR1 and CDR2 from the germline V gene are SGHNT and YYREEE (reference sequence). CDR3 region: CASSLHGSGSNEQYF. The DNA for the CDR3 is TGTGCCAGCAGCCTCCATGGTAGCGGGAGCAACGAGCAGTACTTC.

V usage is TRBV11-2 and J usage is TRBJ2-4, with D uncertain. The V end lost 2 bases, the J end lost 3 bases, and 14 bases lay between the germline ends. The CDR3 has 16 amino acids. CDR1 SGHAT and CDR2 FQNNGV come from the germline V gene. For the CDR3, the DNA is TGTGCCAGCAGCTTATACCGGGCAGGCAACAAAAACATTCAGTACTTC. This encodes CASSLYRAGNKNIQYF.

With regard to this clone: This may be a read error: a much more frequent sequence differs by one nucleotide. This same CDR3 is encoded by further DNA sequences in the sample. This chain links TRBV6-6 with TRBJ2-7; D call uncertain. The CDR3 consists of 13 residues. Germline CDR1 is MNHNY and CDR2 is SVGAGI (reference sequence). CDR3 sequence (DNA): TGCGCCAGCAGTTACTCAGAGGTATCGGAGCAGTACTTC. Its translation: CASSYSEVSEQYF.

This clone was seen a few times. As DNA, the CDR3 is TGTGCCTGGAGTTTAGGCTACACTAACAATCAGCCCCAGCATTTT. Protein sequence: CAWSLGYTNNQPQHF. The J gene is TRBJ1-5, the V gene TRBV30; D gene ambiguous. Germline CDR1 is GTSNPN and CDR2 is SVGIG (reference sequence). There are 15 residues in the CDR3. V lost 2 bases, J lost 3 bases, and 14 bases lay in between.

The chain joins TRBV28 to TRBJ1-1; D is undetermined. With 5 bases removed from V and 4 bases from J, the gap between germline ends came to 14 bases. The CDR3 has 14 residues. Per germline, CDR1 MDHEN and CDR2 SYDVKM. CDR3 region: CASSIGLESTEAFF. DNA of the CDR3: TGTGCCAGCAGTATAGGCCTGGAGAGCACTGAAGCTTTCTTT. The full variable domain, rest sourced from reference TRBV28 and TRBJ1-1, is DVKVTQSSRYLVKRTGEKVFLECVQDMDHENMFWYRQDPGLGLRLIYFSYDVKMKEKGDIPEGYSVSREKKERFSLILESASTNQTSMYLCASSIGLESTEAFFGQGTRLTVV.

The J gene is TRBJ1-4, the V gene TRBV19; 10 bases line up with TRBD1. This CDR3 is 15 amino acids long. V trimming: 9 bases; J trimming: 7 bases; junction bases outside the gene matches: 11. In germline, CDR1 is LNHDA, CDR2 SQIVND (reference sequence). In DNA form, the CDR3 reads TGTGCCAGCCCTATCCGGGACAGGGGATCTGAAAAACTGTTTTTT. Amino acids: CASPIRDRGSEKLFF. The complete variable domain, with remaining parts taken from reference TRBV19 and TRBJ1-4, reads DGGITQSPKYLFRKEGQNVTLSCEQNLNHDAMYWYRQDPGQGLRLIYYSQIVNDFQKGDIAEGYSVSREKKESFPLTVTSAQKNPTAFYLCASPIRDRGSEKLFFGSGTQLSVL.

The J gene is TRBJ2-7, the V gene TRBV21-1. TRBV21-1 is listed as a pseudogene. CDR3 length: 12 amino acids. The CDR3 DNA follows: TGTGCCAGCAGCGGGGGACCCGAGGAGCAGTACTTC. This encodes CASSGGPEEQYF.

This clone was picked up a small number of times. V usage is TRBV6-1 and J usage is TRBJ2-5; D uncertain. This CDR3 contains 15 residues. V was pared by 6 bases and J by 1 base, with 15 bases between. Germline values: CDR1 MNHNS, CDR2 SASEGT. DNA for the CDR3: TGTGCCAGCAGAACCTCGTGGGGATCCCAAGAGACCCAGTACTTC. This gives the protein CASRTSWGSQETQYF.

In its sample, this clone was seen a few times. The chain uses TRBV7-3 and TRBJ2-3; D uncertain. Trimming took 2 bases from V and 5 from J, leaving 8 bases between them. The CDR3 is 13 residues long. Per the germline V gene, CDR1 is SGHTA and CDR2 is FQGTGA. CDR3 coding DNA: TGTGCCAGCAGCTTACCCGGTTTAGATACGCAGTATTTT. It yields the protein CASSLPGLDTQYF.

This sequence joins TRBV5-4 and TRBJ2-4, with TRBD1 matching over 9 bases. This CDR3 spans 17 amino acids. Trimming took 0 bases from V and 7 from J; bases not matched to a gene: 11. CDR1 and CDR2 (germline): SGHNT, YYREEE (reference sequence). The CDR3 bases are TGTGCCAGCAGCTTGGGTTACCGGACAGGGGCCGGGAACATTCAGTACTTC. Its protein is CASSLGYRTGAGNIQYF. The entire variable domain, with the rest obtained from reference TRBV5-4 and TRBJ2-4, is as follows: ETGVTQSPTHLIKTRGQQVTLRCSSQSGHNTVSWYQQALGQGPQFIFQYYREEENGRGNFPPRFSGLQFPNYSSELNVNALELDDSALYLCASSLGYRTGAGNIQYFGAGTRLSVL.

The rearrangement uses TRBV5-1 and TRBJ1-5; no firm D call. The germline V gene encodes CDR1 SGHRS and CDR2 YFSETQ. Trimming removed 2 bases at V and 3 bases at J, with 6 bases between. The CDR3 consists of 13 residues. This chain's CDR3 is CASSFGYNQPQHF. CDR3 coding DNA: TGCGCCAGCAGCTTTGGGTACAATCAGCCCCAGCATTTT.

Ten or more counts support this clone. The chain employs TRBV19 and TRBJ1-2; D not resolved. V was clipped by 10 bases and J by 2 bases, with 8 bases between them. The germline V gene encodes CDR1 LNHDA and CDR2 SQIVND (reference sequence). CDR3 length equals 11 residues. CDR3 region: CATSGNYGYTF. The CDR3 DNA sequence: TGTGCCACTTCGGGGAACTATGGCTACACCTTC. Complete variable domain (other parts from reference TRBV19 and TRBJ1-2): DGGITQSPKYLFRKEGQNVTLSCEQNLNHDAMYWYRQDPGQGLRLIYYSQIVNDFQKGDIAEGYSVSREKKESFPLTVTSAQKNPTAFYLCATSGNYGYTFGSGTRLTVV.

Of note for this clone: The identical CDR3 is also encoded by other nucleotide sequences in the sample. The chain carries TRBV10-1 and TRBJ1-5, with 7 bases aligning to TRBD1. The germline V gene has CDR1 WNHNN and CDR2 SYGVQD (reference sequence). The V segment lost 6 bases and the J segment 1 base; nucleotides outside the gene matches: 3. CDR3 length: 14 residues. The CDR3 here is CASSETGSNQPQHF. The CDR3 nucleotides read TGCGCCAGCAGCGAGACAGGGAGCAATCAGCCCCAGCATTTT.

The J gene is TRBJ1-2, the V gene TRBV7-3, with 8 positions matching TRBD1. Looked up from germline, CDR1 is SGHTA and CDR2 is FQGTGA. V gave up 4 bases and J gave up 7 bases; unmatched junction bases: 8. CDR3 size: 14 residues. Written as DNA, the CDR3 is TGTGCCAGCAGCTCGGGAGACAGGGGTAGTGGCTACACCTTC. Protein sequence: CASSSGDRGSGYTF. Filled out from reference TRBV7-3 and TRBJ1-2, the complete variable domain reads GAGVSQTPSNKVTEKGKYVELRCDPISGHTALYWYRQSLGQGPEFLIYFQGTGAADDSGLPNDRFFAVRPEGSVSTLKIQRTERGDSAVYLCASSSGDRGSGYTFGSGTRLTVV.

The chain has TRBV7-8 and TRBJ1-6; 8 positions match TRBD1. After removal of 5 bases from V and 11 bases from J, the junction contained 8 bases not matched to a gene. Per the germline V gene, CDR1 is SGHVS and CDR2 is FQNEAQ. There are 14 residues in the CDR3. The CDR3: CASSPVDRVTPLHF. The CDR3 DNA reads as TGTGCCAGCAGCCCCGTGGACAGGGTAACACCCCTCCACTTT.

The chain has TRBV14 and TRBJ1-2; no reliable D call. Germline V lookup: CDR1 SGHDN, CDR2 FVKESK. Trimming pared 0 bases from V and 2 bases from J, leaving 16 bases between. The CDR3 is 17 residues long. This chain's CDR3 is CASSQEAAQGGNYGYTF. CDR3 DNA: TGTGCCAGCAGCCAAGAGGCGGCCCAAGGAGGGAACTATGGCTACACCTTC.

The chain links TRBV5-6 to TRBJ1-2; D is perhaps TRBD1 (6 bases). V dropped 3 bases and J dropped 4 bases, with 19 bases sitting between them. The CDR3 totals 16 residues. The V gene's germline CDR1 is SGHDT and CDR2 YYEEEE. As DNA, the CDR3 is TGTGCCAGCAGCTCAACCTATACGACAGGATCCTATGGCTACACCTTC. It yields the protein CASSSTYTTGSYGYTF.